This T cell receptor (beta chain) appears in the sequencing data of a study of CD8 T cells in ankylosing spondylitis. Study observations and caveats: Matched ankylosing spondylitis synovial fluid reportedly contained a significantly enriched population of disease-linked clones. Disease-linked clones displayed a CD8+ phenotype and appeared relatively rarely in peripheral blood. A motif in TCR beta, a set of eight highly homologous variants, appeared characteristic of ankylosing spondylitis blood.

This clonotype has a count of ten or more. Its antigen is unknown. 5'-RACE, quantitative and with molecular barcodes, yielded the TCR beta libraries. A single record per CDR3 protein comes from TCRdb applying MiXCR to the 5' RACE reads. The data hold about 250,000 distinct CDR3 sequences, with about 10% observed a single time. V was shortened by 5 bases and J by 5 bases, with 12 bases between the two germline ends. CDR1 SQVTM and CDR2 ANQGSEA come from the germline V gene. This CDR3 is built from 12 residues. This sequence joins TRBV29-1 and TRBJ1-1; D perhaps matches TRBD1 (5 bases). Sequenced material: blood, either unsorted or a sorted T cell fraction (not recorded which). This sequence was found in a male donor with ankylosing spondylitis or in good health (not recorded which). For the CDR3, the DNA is TGCAGCGTTCTTCACGGGGGAACTGAAGCTTTCTTT. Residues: CSVLHGGTEAFF.